A selection of T cell receptor beta chains follows, all from one sample in a study of Graves' ophthalmopathy and Graves' hyperthyroidism. MiXCR was run by TCRdb on the multiplex PCR reads, yielding one entry per CDR3 protein. The sample carries over 650,000 distinct CDR3 sequences, under 50% recorded once. Sequencing was carried out using peripheral blood. The receptors were sampled from an adult man with Graves' ophthalmopathy. Each CDR3 is given with its conserved first and last residue. The D gene is left open where the match is weak. Only some rows state a clone size, as once, few, many or a class for expanded clones.

D gene	J gene	V gene	clone size	CDR3 protein	CDR3 DNA
NA	TRBJ1-2	TRBV7-2	NA	CASSVAEVGGYGYTF	TGTGCCAGCAGCGTTGCGGAAGTGGGGGGCTATGGCTACACCTTC
TRBD2	TRBJ2-5	TRBV7-6	NA	CASSAGSGRARETQYF	TGTGCCAGCAGCGCGGGTAGCGGGAGGGCACGGGAGACCCAGTACTTC
TRBD2	TRBJ2-7	TRBV7-2	once	CASSLGRGGHEQYF	TGTGCCAGCAGCTTAGGGCGGGGGGGCCACGAGCAGTACTTC
NA	TRBJ2-5	TRBV9	once	CASSRDEGGIKAETQYF	TGTGCCAGCAGTAGAGACGAGGGGGGAATTAAGGCAGAGACCCAGTACTTC
NA	TRBJ1-1	TRBV6-1	NA	CASSFRSYNTEAFF	TGTGCCAGCAGTTTCAGGTCCTATAACACTGAAGCTTTCTTT
TRBD1	TRBJ2-7	TRBV12-3/TRBV12-4	NA	CASTLPDRMAYEQYF	TGTGCCAGCACCCTTCCGGACAGGATGGCCTACGAGCAGTACTTC
NA	TRBJ1-1	TRBV2	NA	CASSGGENNEAFF	TGTGCCAGCAGCGGGGGGGAGAACAATGAAGCTTTCTTT
NA	TRBJ2-7	TRBV7-2	NA	CASSAAGISYEQYF	TGTGCCAGCAGCGCCGCCGGGATTTCCTACGAGCAGTACTTC
TRBD1	TRBJ2-7	TRBV5-8	few	CASSLRQGSFYEQYF	TGTGCCAGCAGCCTAAGACAGGGATCCTTCTACGAGCAGTACTTC
TRBD2	TRBJ2-2	TRBV5-1	NA	CASSLVGLAGGTGELFF	TGCGCCAGCAGCTTGGTGGGACTAGCGGGAGGTACCGGGGAGCTGTTTTTT
NA	TRBJ1-5	TRBV27	few	CASSNIGNQPQHF	TGTGCCAGCAGTAATATTGGGAATCAGCCCCAGCATTTT
TRBD1	TRBJ1-2	TRBV9	many	CASSGTGTNYGYTF	TGTGCCAGCAGCGGGACAGGGACTAACTATGGCTACACCTTC
TRBD1	TRBJ1-2	TRBV29-1	many	CSADSQGAKGYTF	TGCAGCGCCGACTCACAGGGGGCGAAAGGCTACACCTTC
NA	TRBJ1-1	TRBV20-1	many	CSARDRIQGEAFF	TGCAGTGCTAGAGATAGGATTCAGGGTGAAGCTTTCTTT
TRBD1	TRBJ1-6	TRBV7-9	few	CASSLGTDLNSPLHF	TGTGCCAGCAGCTTGGGGACAGACCTAAATTCACCCCTCCACTTT
TRBD1	TRBJ1-1	TRBV30	NA	CAWSPPDRGQAFF	TGTGCCTGGAGTCCACCGGACAGGGGGCAAGCTTTCTTT
NA	TRBJ1-5	TRBV10-3	NA	CASNPGVTRYPQHF	TGTGCCAGCAACCCCGGGGTGACACGCTATCCCCAGCATTTT
TRBD1	TRBJ2-2	TRBV12-3/TRBV12-4	few	CASSFYRGTGELFF	TGTGCCAGCAGTTTTTACAGGGGTACCGGGGAGCTGTTTTTT
NA	TRBJ1-6	TRBV10-3	many	CASSEAGRNSPLHF	TGTGCCAGCAGTGAAGCCGGGAGAAATTCACCCCTCCACTTT